Each of the 7 T cell receptor beta chains below was sequenced from the same sample in a study of T cells in Graves' hyperthyroidism and ophthalmopathy. Amplified TCR beta CDR3 regions derived from RNA transcripts. In the first-round RT-PCR of the TCR CDR3, the HTBI primer set was used. From the multiplex PCR reads, TCRdb called clonotypes with MiXCR, one entry per CDR3 protein. This table has about 600,000 distinct CDR3 sequences, roughly 15% appearing once. Sequenced: blood. Receptors were obtained from a woman in her thirties or forties with Graves' ophthalmopathy.

This clonotype has more than one count but fewer than ten. The V and J genes are TRBV7-6 and TRBJ1-4; 8 positions agree with TRBD1. Trimming cost V 0 bases and J 7 bases; bases outside gene matches: 4. The CDR3 spans 15 residues. Germline assignment: CDR1 SGHVS and CDR2 FNYEAQ. CDR3 coding DNA: TGTGCCAGCAGCTTAGCAGCTGGGACAGGTGAAAAACTGTTTTTT. This translates into CASSLAAGTGEKLFF.

The chain recombines TRBV29-1 with TRBJ2-2, with 13 bases lining up with TRBD2. J lost 7 bases, V lost 6 bases, and 11 bases had no gene match. This CDR3 spans 16 amino acids. Germline loops: CDR1 SQVTM, CDR2 ANQGSEA. This chain's CDR3 is CSVETTSGGAVGELFF. Written as DNA, the CDR3 is TGCAGCGTCGAGACTACTAGCGGGGGGGCCGTCGGGGAGCTGTTTTTT.

The chain recombines TRBV2 with TRBJ2-5; D remains unclear. This CDR3 contains 13 residues. Per germline, CDR1 SNHLY and CDR2 FYNNEI. The V gene lost 6 bases and the J gene lost 5 bases, with 13 bases spanning the gap. The CDR3 DNA reads as TGTGCCAGCAGAGCCTCACTTCGGGAGACCCAGTACTTC. It encodes CASRASLRETQYF.

There are a few counts of this clonotype. The chain uses TRBV12-5 and TRBJ1-6, with D perhaps TRBD1 (6 bases). The CDR3 extends over 15 amino acids. The V end was cut by 1 base, the J end by 8 bases, with 12 bases between. Germline values: CDR1 LGHNT, CDR2 FRNRAP. Here the CDR3 reads CASGLGQPGDSPLHF. The CDR3 bases are TGTGCTAGTGGTTTGGGACAGCCAGGGGATTCACCCCTCCACTTT. Filled out from reference TRBV12-5 and TRBJ1-6, the complete variable domain reads DARVTQTPRHKVTEMGQEVTMRCQPILGHNTVFWYRQTMMQGLELLAYFRNRAPLDDSGMPKDRFSAEMPDATLATLKIQPSEPRDSAVYFCASGLGQPGDSPLHFGNGTRLTVT.

This clonotype was seen many times. The chain joins TRBV6-1 to TRBJ2-7; D unresolved. The germline V gene encodes CDR1 MNHNS and CDR2 SASEGT. The CDR3 spans 14 residues. V was cut by 11 bases and J by 5 bases, with 22 bases left in between. CDR3 region: CAPHPAGDFNEQYF. CDR3 DNA sequence: TGTGCCCCCCACCCGGCCGGCGATTTCAACGAGCAGTACTTC.

There are many counts of this clonotype. The chain combines TRBV7-2 with TRBJ2-3, with TRBD1 matching 8 bases. V lost 3 bases to trimming and J lost 0 bases; unmatched junction nucleotides: 5. Germline values: CDR1 SGHTA, CDR2 FQGNSA. This CDR3 is 16 amino acids long. Written as DNA, the CDR3 is TGTGCCAGCAGCTTCCAGGGGGCGCGCAGCACAGATACGCAGTATTTT. This gives the protein CASSFQGARSTDTQYF. The variable domain in full, with the rest retrieved from reference TRBV7-2 and TRBJ2-3, is GAGVSQSPSNKVTEKGKDVELRCDPISGHTALYWYRQSLGQGLEFLIYFQGNSAPDKSGLPSDRFSAERTGGSVSTLTIQRTQQEDSAVYLCASSFQGARSTDTQYFGPGTRLTVL.

This clonotype has a handful of counts. The V gene is TRBV7-9, the J gene TRBJ2-7, with 9 bases identical to TRBD1. This CDR3 has 14 residues. Germline V CDR1 and CDR2: SEHNR, FQNEAQ (reference sequence). The V segment lost 5 bases and the J segment 2 bases; nucleotides outside the gene matches: 4. The CDR3 loop reads CASSRTGETYEQYF. In DNA, the CDR3 is TGTGCCAGCAGCCGGACAGGGGAAACCTACGAGCAGTACTTC.